Shown below are 5 T cell receptor beta chains from a single sample sequenced in a study of blood T cell repertoires in COVID-19. The data were produced by immunoSEQ multiplex PCR, yet TCRdb's version contains in-frame clones alone and is incomplete. This sample has under 300,000 clones; 65% to 85% occur once, and the top ten carry around 3.6%. Material for sequencing was PBMCs or T cells enriched from blood (not recorded which). Every receptor here comes from a middle-aged man who had recovered from COVID-19.

The chain combines TRBV27 with TRBJ2-5; TRBD1 aligns across 8 bases. Germline V CDR1 and CDR2: MNHEY, SMNVEV (reference sequence). V lost 8 bases to trimming and J lost 1 base; unmatched junction nucleotides: 9. The CDR3 has 15 residues. The DNA of the CDR3 is TGTGCCAGCGCTATCCCCGGACAGGGCCAAGAGACCCAGTACTTC. Residues: CASAIPGQGQETQYF.

This chain links TRBV5-8 with TRBJ2-7; a weak D match, TRBD2 (6 bases). From germline, CDR1 is SGHTS and CDR2 YDEGEE. The germline V and J ends were trimmed by 4 bases and 3 bases, with 20 bases remaining between them. This CDR3 spans 16 amino acids. The CDR3 DNA follows: TGTGCCAGCAGCAAAAGGCAGGGATTGGGACTCTACGAGCAGTACTTC. It yields the protein CASSKRQGLGLYEQYF. Supplemented by reference TRBV5-8 and TRBJ2-7, the full variable domain reads EAGVTQSPTHLIKTRGQQATLRCSPISGHTSVYWYQQALGLGLQFLLWYDEGEERNRGNFPPRFSGRQFPNYSSELNVNALELEDSALYLCASSKRQGLGLYEQYFGPGTRLTVT.

The chain joins TRBV19 to TRBJ2-7; D is uncertain. V was pared by 1 base and J by 2 bases, with 12 bases between. This CDR3 comprises 15 residues. From germline, CDR1 is LNHDA and CDR2 SQIVND (reference sequence). The chain's CDR3 is CASSIAGRGTYEQYF. In DNA, the CDR3 is TGTGCCAGTAGTATAGCGGGTCGAGGCACCTACGAGCAGTACTTC.

The chain employs TRBV5-4 and TRBJ2-5; 10 bases map to TRBD2. V gave up 2 bases and J gave up 5 bases; unmatched junction bases: 6. Germline-derived CDR1 and CDR2 are SGHNT and YYREEE (reference sequence). This CDR3 spans 15 amino acids. The CDR3 nucleotides are TGTGCCAGCAGCTTAGGCACTAGCGGGGTGGAGACCCAGTACTTC. Translating gives CASSLGTSGVETQYF.

The chain joins TRBV9 to TRBJ1-1; TRBD1 aligns across 9 bases. Trimming cost V 6 bases and J 10 bases; bases outside gene matches: 10. The CDR3 has 13 amino acids. Germline assignment: CDR1 SGDLS and CDR2 YYNGEE. CDR3 nucleotides: TGTGCCAGCAACTTTAGGGGGACAGGGCGAGCTTTCTTT. Its protein is CASNFRGTGRAFF.